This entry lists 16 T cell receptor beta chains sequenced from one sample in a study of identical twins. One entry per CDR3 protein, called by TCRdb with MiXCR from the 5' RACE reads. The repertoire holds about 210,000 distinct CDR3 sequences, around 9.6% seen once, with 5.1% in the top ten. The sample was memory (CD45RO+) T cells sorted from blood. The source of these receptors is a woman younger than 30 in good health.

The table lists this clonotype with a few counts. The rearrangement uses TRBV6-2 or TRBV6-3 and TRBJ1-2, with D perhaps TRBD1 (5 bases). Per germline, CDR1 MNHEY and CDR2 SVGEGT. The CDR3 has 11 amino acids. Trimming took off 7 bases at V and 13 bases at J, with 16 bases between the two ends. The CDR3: CASKGTGACTF. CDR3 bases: TGTGCCAGCAAAGGTACAGGCGCGTGCACCTTC.

CDR3 coding DNA: TGCAGTGCCCCGGACAGGGTCAACCAAGAGACCCAGTACTTC. Translation gives CSAPDRVNQETQYF. V usage is TRBV20-1 and J usage is TRBJ2-5; 8 bases match TRBD1. Germline assignment: CDR1 DFQATT and CDR2 SNEGSKA (reference sequence). The J segment lost 0 bases and the V segment lost 6 bases, leaving 6 bases of the junction unmatched. This CDR3 comprises 14 residues.

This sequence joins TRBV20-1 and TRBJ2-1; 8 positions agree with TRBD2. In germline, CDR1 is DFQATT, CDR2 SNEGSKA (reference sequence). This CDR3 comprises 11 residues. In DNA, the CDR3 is TGCAGCGGGGGGGGAGTGGGTGAGCAGTTCTTC. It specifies CSGGGVGEQFF.

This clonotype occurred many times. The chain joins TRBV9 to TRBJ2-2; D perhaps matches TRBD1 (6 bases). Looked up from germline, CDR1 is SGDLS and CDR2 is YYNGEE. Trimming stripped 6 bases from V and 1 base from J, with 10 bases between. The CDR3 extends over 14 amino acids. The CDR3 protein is CASNIQGNTGELFF. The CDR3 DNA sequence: TGTGCCAGCAACATACAGGGGAACACCGGGGAGCTGTTTTTT.

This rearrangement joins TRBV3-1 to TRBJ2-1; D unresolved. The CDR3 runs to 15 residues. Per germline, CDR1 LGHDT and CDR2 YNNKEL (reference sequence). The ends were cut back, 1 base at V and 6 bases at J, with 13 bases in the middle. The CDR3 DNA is TGTGCCAGCAGCCAAGCGCTCGTCCGTTCCAATGAGCAGTTCTTC. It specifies CASSQALVRSNEQFF.

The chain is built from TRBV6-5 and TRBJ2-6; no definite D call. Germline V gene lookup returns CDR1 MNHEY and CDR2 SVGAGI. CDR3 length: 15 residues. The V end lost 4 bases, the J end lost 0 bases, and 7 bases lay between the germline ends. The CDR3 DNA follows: TGTGCCAGCAGTTCCGATATCTCTGGGGCCAACGTCCTGACTTTC. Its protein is CASSSDISGANVLTF.

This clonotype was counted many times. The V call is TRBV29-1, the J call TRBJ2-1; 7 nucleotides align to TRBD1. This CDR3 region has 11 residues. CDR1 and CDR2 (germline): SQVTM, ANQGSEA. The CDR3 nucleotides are TGCACACTCTGGGACAGTAATGAGCAGTTCTTC. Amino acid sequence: CTLWDSNEQFF.

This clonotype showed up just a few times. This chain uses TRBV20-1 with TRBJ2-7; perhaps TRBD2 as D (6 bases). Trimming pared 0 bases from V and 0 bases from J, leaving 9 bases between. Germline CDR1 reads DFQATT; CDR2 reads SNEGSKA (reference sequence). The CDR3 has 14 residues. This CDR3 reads CSARDRRGSYEQYF. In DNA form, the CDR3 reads TGCAGTGCTAGAGATCGGAGGGGCTCCTACGAGCAGTACTTC.

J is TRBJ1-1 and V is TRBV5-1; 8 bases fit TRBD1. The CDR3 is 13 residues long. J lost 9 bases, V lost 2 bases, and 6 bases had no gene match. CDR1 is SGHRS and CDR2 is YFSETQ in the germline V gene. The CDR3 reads CASSFGTGRKAFF. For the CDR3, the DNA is TGCGCCAGCAGCTTCGGGACAGGACGGAAAGCTTTCTTT.

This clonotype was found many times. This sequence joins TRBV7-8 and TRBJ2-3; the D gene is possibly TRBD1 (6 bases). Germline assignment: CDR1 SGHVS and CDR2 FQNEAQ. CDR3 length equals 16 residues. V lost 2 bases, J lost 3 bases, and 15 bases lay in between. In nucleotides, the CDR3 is TGTGCCAGCAGCTTAAGAACTGGGGGCGGGACAGATACGCAGTATTTT. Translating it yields CASSLRTGGGTDTQYF.

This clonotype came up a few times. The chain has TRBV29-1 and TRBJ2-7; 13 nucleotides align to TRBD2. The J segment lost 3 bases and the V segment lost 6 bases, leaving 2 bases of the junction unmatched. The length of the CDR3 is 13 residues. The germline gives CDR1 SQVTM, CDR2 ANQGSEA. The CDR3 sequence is CSVRLAGGYEQYF. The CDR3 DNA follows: TGCAGCGTCCGACTAGCGGGAGGCTACGAGCAGTACTTC.

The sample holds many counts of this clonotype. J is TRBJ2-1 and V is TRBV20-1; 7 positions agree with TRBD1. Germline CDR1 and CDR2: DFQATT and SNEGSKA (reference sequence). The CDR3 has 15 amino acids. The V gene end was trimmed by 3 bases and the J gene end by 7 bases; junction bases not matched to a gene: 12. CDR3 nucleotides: TGCAGTGCTAGCTACAGGGGCCGTCGATTGAATGAGCAGTTCTTC. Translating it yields CSASYRGRRLNEQFF.

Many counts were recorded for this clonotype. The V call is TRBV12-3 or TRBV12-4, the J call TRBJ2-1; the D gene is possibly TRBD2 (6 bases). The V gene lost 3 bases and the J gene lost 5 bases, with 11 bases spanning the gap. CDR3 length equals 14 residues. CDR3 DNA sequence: TGTGCCAGCAGTTTGGGTCCGGGGGACAATGAGCAGTTCTTC. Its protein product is CASSLGPGDNEQFF.

The CDR3, as DNA: TGTGCCAGCAGTGGGACCGGGGACGGGAGCTATGGCTACACCTTC. Translating it yields CASSGTGDGSYGYTF. The chain employs TRBV2 and TRBJ1-2, with D perhaps TRBD1 (5 bases). The CDR3 totals 15 residues. The germline V and J ends were trimmed by 4 bases and 4 bases, with 16 bases remaining between them. The germline V gene encodes CDR1 SNHLY and CDR2 FYNNEI. Using reference TRBV2 and TRBJ1-2 for the parts outside the CDR3, the full variable domain is EPEVTQTPSHQVTQMGQEVILRCVPISNHLYFYWYRQILGQKVEFLVSFYNNEISEKSEIFDDQFSVERPDGSNFTLKIRSTKLEDSAMYFCASSGTGDGSYGYTFGSGTRLTVV.

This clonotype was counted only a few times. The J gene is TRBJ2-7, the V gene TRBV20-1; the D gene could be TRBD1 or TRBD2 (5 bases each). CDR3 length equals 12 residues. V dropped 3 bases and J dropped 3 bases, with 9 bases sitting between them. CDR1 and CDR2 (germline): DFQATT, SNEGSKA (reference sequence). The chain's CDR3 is CSASGAFYEQYF. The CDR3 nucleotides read TGCAGTGCTAGCGGGGCCTTCTACGAGCAGTACTTC.

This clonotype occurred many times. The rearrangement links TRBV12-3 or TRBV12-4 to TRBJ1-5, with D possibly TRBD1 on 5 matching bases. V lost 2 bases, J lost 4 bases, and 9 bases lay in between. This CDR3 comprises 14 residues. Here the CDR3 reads CASSLRGGNQPQHF. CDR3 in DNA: TGTGCCAGCAGTTTAAGGGGAGGGAATCAGCCCCAGCATTTT.